Listed below are T cell receptor beta chains from one sample, sequenced in a study of Ad26.COV2.S vaccination and SARS-CoV-2 variants. The repertoire was sequenced with immunoSEQ multiplex PCR; TCRdb's copy has only in-frame clones and lacks some. Among some 350,000 clones listed, roughly 94% were seen once. Source: peripheral blood, taken after recovery from COVID-19. These receptors all come from a human donor who had recovered from COVID-19. Each CDR3 is given with its conserved first and last residue. D genes are given only for firm matches. The size field is filled for only some rows; it gives once, few, many or a size class.

d_gene	v_gene	abundance	j_gene	CDR3nt	CDR3aa
TRBD2	TRBV4-2	.	TRBJ2-1	TGTGCCAGCAGCCCGATGACTAGCGGCTTCTACAATGAGCAGTTCTTC	CASSPMTSGFYNEQFF
.	TRBV3-1/TRBV3-2	.	TRBJ2-1	TGTGCCAGCAGCTATTCCAGGGGGCTAGCGGGGCCTCTGAGCTCCTACAATGAGCAGTTCTTC	CASSYSRGLAGPLSSYNEQFF
.	TRBV5-6	.	TRBJ1-1	TGTGCCAGCAGCTTGAGGTCTTACACTGAAGCTTTCTTT	CASSLRSYTEAFF
.	TRBV2	.	TRBJ1-5	TGTGCCAGCAGTGGCCAGGGCGCCGGCAATCAGCCCCAGCATTTT	CASSGQGAGNQPQHF
.	TRBV15	.	TRBJ1-1	TGTGCCACCAGCAACACCTTGAGGACTGAAGCTTTCTTT	CATSNTLRTEAFF
.	TRBV28	.	TRBJ2-7	TGTGCCAGCAGTTGGGTAGACACCGGGGGCGAGCAGTACTTC	CASSWVDTGGEQYF
.	TRBV5-4	once	TRBJ1-1	TGTGCCAGCAGTAGACAGAAACAGAACACTGAAGCTTTCTTT	CASSRQKQNTEAFF
TRBD1	TRBV7-9	.	TRBJ2-6	TGTGCCAGCAGCCGCCGGACAGGGTACGGGGCCAACGTCCTGACTTTC	CASSRRTGYGANVLTF
TRBD1	TRBV11-2	.	TRBJ1-2	TGTGCCAGCAGCTTAGGTTCCAGGGGGTTTGGCTACACCTTC	CASSLGSRGFGYTF
.	TRBV27	.	TRBJ1-5	TGTGCCAGCAGTCAGACTAGCAATCAGCCCCAGCATTTT	CASSQTSNQPQHF
.	TRBV13	.	TRBJ1-1	TGTGCCAGCAGCTTAGAAGGGGGGGTGAGGACTGAAGCTTTCTTT	CASSLEGGVRTEAFF
.	TRBV6-5	.	TRBJ1-4	TGTGCCAGCAGTTACGCTGGGGAGGAAAAACTGTTTTTT	CASSYAGEEKLFF
TRBD1	TRBV6-6	.	TRBJ1-4	TGTGCCAGCAGAAGGGGGGACAGGGTTAAGGAAAAACTGTTTTTT	CASRRGDRVKEKLFF
TRBD2	TRBV11-2	.	TRBJ2-7	TGTGCCAGCAGCTTATCCGGGGGGAATTACGAGCAGTACTTC	CASSLSGGNYEQYF
.	TRBV7-9	.	TRBJ1-1	TGTGCCAGCAGCCTCCCCCGGGGGACGGGGCAGGCCAACACTGAAGCTTTCTTT	CASSLPRGTGQANTEAFF
TRBD2	TRBV11-2	.	TRBJ2-3	TGTGCCAGCAGCTTAATCGAGAGGACTAGCAAGGCAGATACGCAGTATTTT	CASSLIERTSKADTQYF
.	TRBV11-2	.	TRBJ1-3	TGTGCCAGCAGCTCAGGAGGGGATGCTGGAAACACCATATATTTT	CASSSGGDAGNTIYF
.	TRBV5-6	.	TRBJ2-7	TGTGCCAGCAGCCTGTCTGGCAGGGAGTACGAGCAGTACTTC	CASSLSGREYEQYF
TRBD1	TRBV5-1	.	TRBJ1-2	TGCGCCAGCAGCTTGGGGGACAGTGGCTACACCTTC	CASSLGDSGYTF
.	TRBV5-1	.	TRBJ1-5	TGCGCCAGCAGCTTGACAGGGTGGGATCAGCCCCAGCATTTT	CASSLTGWDQPQHF
.	TRBV9	.	TRBJ2-1	TGTGCCAGCAGCGTAGGCTCCTACGCCCCCCGCCACAATGAGCAGTTCTTC	CASSVGSYAPRHNEQFF
.	TRBV6-2/TRBV6-3	.	TRBJ1-2	TGTGCCAGCAGTTATGGTTGGCTCAGCTACACCTTC	CASSYGWLSYTF
.	TRBV29-1	.	TRBJ1-3	TGCAGCGTTGTTCTTCGTAAGACTGGAAACACCATATATTTT	CSVVLRKTGNTIYF
.	TRBV5-6	.	TRBJ1-2	TGTGCCAGCAGCCCTCAGGGAAATAACTATGGCTACACCTTC	CASSPQGNNYGYTF
TRBD2	TRBV7-2	.	TRBJ2-7	TGTGCCAGCAGCTTGGGAGCGGGGGGCCCCTACGAGCAGTACTTC	CASSLGAGGPYEQYF
.	TRBV6-5	.	TRBJ1-2	TGTGCCAGCAAGCGGCGGGGCGGAGATGGCTACACCTTC	CASKRRGGDGYTF
TRBD1	TRBV27	.	TRBJ1-2	TGTGCCAGCAGTTTGAAGGGGGCGCGTAACCATGGCTACACCTTC	CASSLKGARNHGYTF
.	TRBV5-6	.	TRBJ2-1	TGTGCCAGCAGCTTGACGAGAACAATTCTAAACAATGAGCAGTTCTTC	CASSLTRTILNNEQFF
.	TRBV4-1	few	TRBJ1-3	TGCGCCAGCAGCCAGGAAAGTGCAGGGGTCGGAAACACCATATATTTT	CASSQESAGVGNTIYF
TRBD2	TRBV11-2	.	TRBJ2-1	TGTGCCAGCGTATCCCGAGGACTAGCGGGGGGGAGGACTGAGCAGTTCTTC	CASVSRGLAGGRTEQFF
.	TRBV29-1	once	TRBJ2-3	TGCAGCGTTGTGAGAAATACGCAGTATTTT	CSVVRNTQYF
.	TRBV5-6	.	TRBJ2-7	TGTGCCAGCAGCTTGTCGGGGGACGAGTACTTC	CASSLSGDEYF
TRBD1	TRBV19	.	TRBJ1-4	TGTGCCAGTAGTATAAGAGATGAGGGGGCCAATGAAAAACTGTTTTTT	CASSIRDEGANEKLFF